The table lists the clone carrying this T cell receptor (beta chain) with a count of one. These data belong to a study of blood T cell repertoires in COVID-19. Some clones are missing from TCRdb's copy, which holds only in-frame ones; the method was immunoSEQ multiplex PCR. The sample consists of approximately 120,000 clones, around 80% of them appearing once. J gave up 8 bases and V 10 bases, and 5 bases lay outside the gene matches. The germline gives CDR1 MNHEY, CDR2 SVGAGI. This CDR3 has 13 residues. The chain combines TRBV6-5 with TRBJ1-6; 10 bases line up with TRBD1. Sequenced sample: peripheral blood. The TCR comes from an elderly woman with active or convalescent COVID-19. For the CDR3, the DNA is TGTGCCACTACCGGGACAGGGGATTCACCCCTCCACTTT. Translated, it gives CATTGTGDSPLHF.